Sequencing of this T cell receptor (beta chain) was carried out in a study of cytomegalovirus exposure and HLA in healthy donors. General study findings and limits: A previous analysis found most TCR beta V segments productive roughly 87% or roughly 30% of the time. Testing in vitro showed a few CMV-associated chains specific for CMV antigens.

About this clone itself: Its specificity is not known.

This PCR relied on a set of 60 Vbeta primers and 13 Jbeta primers. This table comes from immunoSEQ multiplex PCR, and its TCRdb copy is limited to in-frame clones, with some not included. Found here are under 200,000 clones, roughly 82% of them singletons; the top ten hold roughly a tenth. Per the germline V gene, CDR1 is GTSNPN and CDR2 is SVGIG (reference sequence). The CDR3 consists of 13 residues. The germline V and J ends were trimmed by 0 bases and 10 bases, with 12 bases remaining between them. Material for sequencing was PBMCs. This chain connects TRBV30 to TRBJ1-4; D is undetermined. The receptor was isolated from a man aged 50 or older in good health and CMV-seropositive. The CDR3 DNA reads TGTGCCTGGAGTGTGGAGAAGCGGGGAAAACTGTTTTTT. Amino acids: CAWSVEKRGKLFF. Full variable domain (missing parts from reference TRBV30 and TRBJ1-4): SQTIHQWPATLVQPVGSPLSLECTVEGTSNPNLYWYRQAAGRGLQLLFYSVGIGQISSEVPQNLSASRPQDRQFILSSKKLLLSDSGFYLCAWSVEKRGKLFFGSGTQLSVL.